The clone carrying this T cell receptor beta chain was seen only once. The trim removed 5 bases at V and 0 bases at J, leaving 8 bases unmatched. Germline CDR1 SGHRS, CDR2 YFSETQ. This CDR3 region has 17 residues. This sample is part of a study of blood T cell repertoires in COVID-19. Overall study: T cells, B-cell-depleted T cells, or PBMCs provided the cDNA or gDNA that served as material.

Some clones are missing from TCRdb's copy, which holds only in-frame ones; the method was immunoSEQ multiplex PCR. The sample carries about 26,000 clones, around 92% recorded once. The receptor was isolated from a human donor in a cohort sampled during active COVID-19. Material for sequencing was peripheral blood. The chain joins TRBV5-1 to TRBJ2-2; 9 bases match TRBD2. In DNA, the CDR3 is TGCGCCAGCAGAAAGGAGCGGGGGGTCGCGAACACCGGGGAGCTGTTTTTT. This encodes CASRKERGVANTGELFF.